Included here is one T cell receptor beta chain sequence, with context. The antigen is unknown. Profiling relied on immunoSEQ multiplex PCR, and the TCRdb table lists in-frame clones only, not all of them. The sample comprises 150,000 or so clones, 80% to 90% of which are singletons, and roughly 4.7% rests with the top ten. The data are from a study of T cell responses to AZD1222 COVID-19 vaccine. Findings and limits, study-wide: There were mostly white British donors and more females than males, and clonal diversity was possibly underestimated.

This sequence originates from an adult in good health. The sequences come from peripheral blood, collected on day 0 of AZD1222 vaccination.

The CDR3 DNA reads TGTGCCAGCAGTGACGGGACAGGGTCTTTTTACGAGCAGTACTTC. It is translated as CASSDGTGSFYEQYF. This chain connects TRBV28 to TRBJ2-7; TRBD1 matches 9 bases. This CDR3 has 15 amino acids. Germline V gives CDR1 MDHEN, CDR2 SYDVKM. After removal of 5 bases from V and 4 bases from J, the junction contained 9 bases not matched to a gene.